The clone carrying this T cell receptor (beta chain) occurred many times. Libraries of TCR beta came from iRepertoire HTBI primers plus Arm-PCR of CDR3 regions. TCRdb called the multiplex PCR reads again in MiXCR, with one record for every CDR3 protein. The sample has about 320,000 distinct CDR3 sequences, about 18% seen once. These data are taken from a study of regulatory T cells in long-lasting Graves disease. Study-level background: For under 3 months, newly diagnosed Graves' patients had been taking antithyroid drugs.

Time point noted: newly diagnosed GD, antithyroid drugs for less than 3 months. Scientists built the TCR library using RNA that was extracted from PBMCs. An endocrinology department in Xi'an, China, recruited the patients. The germline V and J ends were trimmed by 5 bases and 5 bases, with 16 bases remaining between them. Germline V CDR1 and CDR2: MNHEY, SMNVEV (reference sequence). The CDR3 is made up of 15 amino acids. Specimen: peripheral blood mononuclear cells (PBMCs), collected at new diagnosis, from a patient treated with antithyroid drugs. The rearrangement uses TRBV27 and TRBJ2-1, with D possibly TRBD2 on 6 matching bases. This receptor was obtained from a female donor with Graves disease. CDR3 nucleotide sequence: TGTGCCAGCAGTCCGGCGGGACCTTATAACAATGAGCAGTTCTTC. Amino acid sequence: CASSPAGPYNNEQFF.